This TCR beta chain was identified in a study of tumor-infiltrating lymphocytes in oesophageal squamous cell carcinoma. The V end was cut by 3 bases, the J end by 7 bases, with 25 bases between. The CDR3 length is 18 residues. Germline lookup yields CDR1 SGHTA and CDR2 FQGNSA. TCRdb passed the PCR reads through MiXCR, listing each CDR3 protein once. The table includes under 20,000 distinct CDR3 sequences, around 43% detected once. Source material: blood. The clonotype comes from a male donor with esophageal squamous cell carcinoma. The chain uses TRBV7-2 and TRBJ2-1, with D perhaps TRBD2 (6 bases). CDR3 sequence: CASSLAFAELAFGNEQFF. The CDR3 DNA reads TGTGCCAGCAGCTTGGCCTTCGCGGAACTAGCATTTGGTAATGAGCAGTTCTTC.